This T cell receptor (beta chain) was sequenced for a study of T cells in Graves' hyperthyroidism and ophthalmopathy. Patients were aged 18 to 65, had disease duration under 2 months, and had newly diagnosed hyperthyroidism. In making diagnoses, clinical symptoms, serum thyroxine and TRAb, thyroid ultrasound and orbital computed tomography were all used. RNA transcripts yielded amplified TCR beta CDR3 regions. Researchers ran a first-round RT-PCR on the TCR CDR3 using the HTBI primer set. TCRdb re-derived calls from the multiplex PCR reads in MiXCR, one entry per CDR3 protein. The sample contains a few hundred thousand distinct CDR3 sequences, nearly 15% of which appear only once. This clonotype was detected ten times or more. The receptor was isolated from a woman between 45 and 65 years old with Graves' hyperthyroidism that later progressed to Graves' ophthalmopathy. The source material was blood.

The CDR3: CASSIESGGETQYF. The CDR3 DNA reads as TGTGCCAGTAGTATTGAATCCGGAGGGGAGACCCAGTACTTC. The V and J genes are TRBV19 and TRBJ2-5; TRBD2 is a possible D gene (6 bases). CDR3 length: 14 amino acids. V gave up 3 bases and J gave up 5 bases, with 13 bases separating them. The germline V gene has CDR1 LNHDA and CDR2 SQIVND (reference sequence).